The following is a TCR beta chain sequence with its context. Antigen unknown. Researchers used 5'RACE with constant-segment primers to make TCR alpha and TCR beta cDNA libraries that carry sample barcodes and UMIs. TCRdb fed the 5' RACE reads into MiXCR, producing one record per CDR3 protein. This table has approximately 500,000 distinct CDR3 sequences, about 23% appearing once. These data are taken from a study of T-cell memory formation after mild COVID-19. About the study: Largely donor-specific sequence clusters came from a couple of donors.

CDR3 length equals 13 residues. With 1 base removed from V and 9 bases from J, the gap between germline ends came to 16 bases. CDR1 and CDR2 from the germline V gene are GTSNPN and SVGIG (reference sequence). Study findings and constraints: For contracting clones, CD4+ ones sat mainly in CM and EM, CD8+ in EMRA. CD4/CD8 balance characterized clones contracting day 15 to 85, and CD4+ skew characterized later expanders.

This clonotype was obtained from an adult woman who had mild COVID-19 (a few samples of this study predate the infection). Cell type and time point are not known. V usage is TRBV30 and J usage is TRBJ2-7; the D gene is possibly TRBD1 (5 bases). The source material was PBMCs or a T cell subset sorted from them (not recorded which). The CDR3 coding sequence is TGTGCCTGGAGTGATTCGCCCCTAAGGGGGCAGTACTTC. Translating it yields CAWSDSPLRGQYF.